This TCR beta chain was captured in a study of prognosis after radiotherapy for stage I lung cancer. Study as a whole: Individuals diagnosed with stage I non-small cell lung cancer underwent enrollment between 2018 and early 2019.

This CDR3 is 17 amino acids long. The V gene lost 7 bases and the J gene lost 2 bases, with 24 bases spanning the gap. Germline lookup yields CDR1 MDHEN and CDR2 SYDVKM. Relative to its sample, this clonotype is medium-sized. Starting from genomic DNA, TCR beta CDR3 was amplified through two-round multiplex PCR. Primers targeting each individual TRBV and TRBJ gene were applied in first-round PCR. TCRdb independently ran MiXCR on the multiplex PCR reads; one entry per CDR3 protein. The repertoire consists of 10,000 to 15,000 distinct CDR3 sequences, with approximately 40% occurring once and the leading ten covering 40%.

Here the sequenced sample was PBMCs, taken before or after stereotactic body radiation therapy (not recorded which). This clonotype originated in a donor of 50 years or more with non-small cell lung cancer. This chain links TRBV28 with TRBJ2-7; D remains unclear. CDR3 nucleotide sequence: TGTGCCAGCACAAGTTTGACGCTCGGGTTTGACGCCTACGAGCAGTACTTC. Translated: CASTSLTLGFDAYEQYF.